Shown below are 28 T cell receptor beta chains from a single sample sequenced in a study of blood T cell repertoires in COVID-19. TCRdb's table, derived via immunoSEQ multiplex PCR, lists solely in-frame clones and lacks some. This sample has about 120,000 clones, with 85% found just once. Sequenced input: peripheral blood. The receptor set was obtained from a man in his 60s with acute or convalescent COVID-19.

The rearrangement uses TRBV30 and TRBJ2-5; 8 bases map to TRBD2. This CDR3 comprises 14 residues. Trimming removed 4 bases from V and 3 bases from J; junction bases left unmatched: 7. The germline CDR1 and CDR2 sequences are GTSNPN and SVGIG (reference sequence). CDR3 amino acids: CAWTPGLGEETQYF. The DNA of the CDR3 is TGTGCCTGGACTCCGGGACTAGGGGAAGAGACCCAGTACTTC.

In its sample, this clone was seen once. The chain links TRBV5-1 to TRBJ2-1; TRBD1 is a possible D gene (7 bases). Germline V gives CDR1 SGHRS, CDR2 YFSETQ. The CDR3 has 16 residues. With 0 bases removed from V and 7 bases from J, the gap between germline ends came to 17 bases. DNA of the CDR3: TGCGCCAGCAGCTTGGCCGGGCAGGGGGGCCATAATGAGCAGTTCTTC. Translated, it gives CASSLAGQGGHNEQFF.

The chain joins TRBV23-1 to TRBJ2-4, with TRBD2 identical over 7 bases. TRBV23-1 is sorted into the ORF group, with uncertain function. The CDR3 length is 16 residues. With 1 base clipped from V and 1 base from J, the junction kept 4 bases outside the gene matches. The chain's CDR3 is CASSQCGGSAKNIQYF. Written as DNA, the CDR3 is TGCGCCAGCAGTCAATGCGGGGGTTCGGCCAAAAACATTCAGTACTTC.

In DNA form, the CDR3 reads TGTGCCAGCAGCCCCGACAGGGGAAGGCAGTTCTTC. It is translated as CASSPDRGRQFF. This rearrangement joins TRBV6-1 to TRBJ2-1, with TRBD1 identical over 8 bases. Germline V gene data show CDR1 as MNHNS and CDR2 as SASEGT. This CDR3 is built from 12 residues. The J segment lost 12 bases and the V segment lost 6 bases, leaving 7 bases of the junction unmatched.

This chain connects TRBV5-5 to TRBJ2-7, with TRBD2 matching 8 bases. With 4 bases clipped from V and 4 bases from J, the junction kept 7 bases outside the gene matches. Germline V gives CDR1 SGHKS, CDR2 YYEKEE (reference sequence). The CDR3 consists of 14 residues. The CDR3 loop reads CASSGGGRGYEQYF. The CDR3 nucleotides are TGTGCCAGCAGCGGCGGGGGGCGAGGGTACGAGCAGTACTTC. The full variable domain, with the rest looked up from reference TRBV5-5 and TRBJ2-7, is DAGVTQSPTHLIKTRGQQVTLRCSPISGHKSVSWYQQVLGQGPQFIFQYYEKEERGRGNFPDRFSARQFPNYSSELNVNALLLGDSALYLCASSGGGRGYEQYFGPGTRLTVT.

V and J are TRBV23-1 and TRBJ2-7; perhaps TRBD2 as D (6 bases). TRBV23-1 is an open reading frame, and its role is uncertain. Trimming removed 2 bases from V and 7 bases from J, with 15 bases in between. CDR3 length equals 14 residues. CDR3 loop: CASSQNGGRWEQYF. The CDR3 bases are TGCGCCAGCAGTCAAAATGGAGGGAGATGGGAGCAGTACTTC.

The rearrangement uses TRBV28 and TRBJ2-3; TRBD2 aligns across 11 bases. The V and J ends lost 4 bases and 4 bases, in that order; junction bases with no gene match: 19. Germline V gene lookup returns CDR1 MDHEN and CDR2 SYDVKM. The CDR3 has 20 residues. CDR3 in DNA: TGTGCCAGCAGTTCCCCCGATGGGTTAGCGGGAGGGCGGGGCGCAGATACGCAGTATTTT. It is translated as CASSSPDGLAGGRGADTQYF.

The chain joins TRBV5-1 to TRBJ1-3, with D perhaps matching TRBD1 (6 bases). Trimming shortened V by 0 bases and J by 0 bases, and 10 bases separated the two germline ends. The germline gives CDR1 SGHRS, CDR2 YFSETQ. The CDR3 covers 16 residues. CDR3 protein: CASSLGDTRSGNTIYF. CDR3 in DNA: TGCGCCAGCAGCTTGGGGGACACCCGCTCTGGAAACACCATATATTTT.

DNA for the CDR3: TGTGCCACCAGCAAAGGGACAGGGTCTACATCGAACACCGGGGAGCTGTTTTTT. The encoded protein is CATSKGTGSTSNTGELFF. The rearrangement joins TRBV15 to TRBJ2-2; 9 nucleotides line up with TRBD1. V shed 4 bases, J shed 0 bases, and the junction held 9 bases outside the gene matches. This CDR3 is built from 18 residues. CDR1 LNHNV and CDR2 YYDKDF come from the germline V gene (reference sequence).

This clone was found many times. The chain links TRBV4-1 to TRBJ2-3, with a tentative D call TRBD2 (6 bases). The V end was cut by 4 bases, the J end by 5 bases, with 16 bases between. CDR1 and CDR2 from the germline V gene are MGHRA and YSYEKL. The CDR3 sequence is 15 residues long. CDR3 region: CASSLESGEGDTQYF. In DNA, the CDR3 is TGCGCCAGCAGCCTTGAATCGGGAGAAGGAGATACGCAGTATTTT.

The J gene is TRBJ2-1, the V gene TRBV6-5; TRBD1 matches at 10 bases. Unmatched junction bases numbered 4, after V lost 4 bases and J lost 4 bases. The CDR3 contains 15 residues. Germline loops: CDR1 MNHEY, CDR2 SVGAGI. CDR3 residues: CASSFGQGGYNEQFF. The CDR3 bases are TGTGCCAGCAGTTTCGGACAGGGGGGTTACAATGAGCAGTTCTTC.

This rearrangement joins TRBV19 to TRBJ1-5, with D perhaps TRBD1 (5 bases). CDR1 is LNHDA, CDR2 SQIVND, per germline (reference sequence). The ends were cut back, 0 bases at V and 7 bases at J, with 13 bases in the middle. This CDR3 is 15 amino acids long. CDR3 in DNA: TGTGCCAGTAGTATAGATCACAGGCGCGCGCAGCCCCAGCATTTT. The encoded protein is CASSIDHRRAQPQHF.

The chain uses TRBV2 and TRBJ2-1; 8 bases are a match to TRBD1. Germline trimming cut 10 bases from V and 3 bases from J; bases unmatched to any gene: 14. The CDR3 is made up of 16 amino acids. The germline V gene has CDR1 SNHLY and CDR2 FYNNEI. The DNA of the CDR3 is TGTGCCATTCCCCAGGGGGCAAACCTTTACTACAATGAGCAGTTCTTC. Its translation is CAIPQGANLYYNEQFF.

The chain recombines TRBV3-1 (or the pseudogene TRBV3-2) with TRBJ1-2; D is possibly TRBD1 (6 bases). This CDR3 region has 15 residues. Germline CDR1 and CDR2: LGHDT and YNNKEL (reference sequence). Between the trimmed V and J ends, which lost 1 base and 4 bases, there was a span of 13 bases. CDR3 bases: TGTGCCAGCAGCCAAGGAGGCAGGGGTGGCTATGGCTACACCTTC. Translating gives CASSQGGRGGYGYTF.

The V gene is TRBV2, the J gene TRBJ1-1; D not resolved. V dropped 4 bases and J dropped 5 bases, with 11 bases sitting between them. The CDR3 covers 13 residues. Germline CDR1 and CDR2: SNHLY and FYNNEI. The chain's CDR3 is CASSAAGLTEAFF. The DNA for the CDR3 is TGTGCCAGCAGTGCGGCAGGTCTTACTGAAGCTTTCTTT.

The chain combines TRBV5-4 with TRBJ2-7; the D gene is possibly TRBD1 (6 bases). Germline loops: CDR1 SGHNT, CDR2 YYREEE (reference sequence). With 4 bases removed from V and 5 bases from J, the gap between germline ends came to 16 bases. The CDR3 is 14 residues long. The CDR3 reads CASSPTGTSHEQYF. In DNA, the CDR3 is TGTGCCAGCAGCCCCACCGGGACATCCCACGAGCAGTACTTC.

The chain has TRBV27 and TRBJ1-2; D ambiguous. V lost 5 bases to trimming and J lost 9 bases, with 16 bases between them. This CDR3 spans 13 amino acids. Germline V lookup: CDR1 MNHEY, CDR2 SMNVEV (reference sequence). Written as DNA, the CDR3 is TGTGCCAGCAGTATTACAGTGGGCCTAAGCTACACCTTC. Amino acid sequence: CASSITVGLSYTF.

This clone was recorded only once. V gene TRBV5-1 combines with J gene TRBJ2-3, with 9 bases fitting TRBD2. After removal of 5 bases from V and 4 bases from J, the junction contained 11 bases not matched to a gene. This CDR3 is built from 16 residues. Germline-derived CDR1 and CDR2 are SGHRS and YFSETQ. The CDR3 is CASRETLAGQADTQYF. CDR3 DNA: TGCGCCAGCAGGGAGACGCTAGCGGGACAAGCAGATACGCAGTATTTT.

This clone was detected only a few times. The chain employs TRBV28 and TRBJ1-2; maybe TRBD1 (5 bases). Germline-derived CDR1 and CDR2 are MDHEN and SYDVKM. This CDR3 has 14 residues. V lost 2 bases and J lost 7, with 14 bases in between. The CDR3 coding sequence is TGTGCCAGCAGTTTAGTCAGGGAGGCAGTTGGCTACACCTTC. This translates into CASSLVREAVGYTF.

This sequence joins TRBV19 and TRBJ2-7; TRBD1 aligns across 9 bases. The CDR3 is made up of 17 amino acids. Germline CDR1 and CDR2: LNHDA and SQIVND (reference sequence). Trimming cost V 6 bases and J 0 bases; bases outside gene matches: 12. DNA of the CDR3: TGTGCCAGTAGCTGGGGGTCCGGGACAGGGTCCTCCTACGAGCAGTACTTC. Translating gives CASSWGSGTGSSYEQYF.

V gene TRBV7-9 combines with J gene TRBJ2-7, with D perhaps being TRBD1 or TRBD2 (6 bases each). There are 14 residues in the CDR3. V was cut by 7 bases and J by 2 bases, with 15 bases left in between. Germline CDR1 and CDR2: SEHNR and FQNEAQ (reference sequence). CDR3 sequence (DNA): TGTGCCAGCACCAAAGGGGGGCAGACCTACGAGCAGTACTTC. Translation: CASTKGGQTYEQYF.

The chain has TRBV28 and TRBJ2-7; tentative D call: TRBD1 (5 bases). CDR3 length equals 15 residues. V lost 5 bases to trimming and J lost 7 bases, with 21 bases between them. Germline values: CDR1 MDHEN, CDR2 SYDVKM. The CDR3 protein is CASSPTQGTAREQYF. Written as DNA, the CDR3 is TGTGCCAGCAGTCCAACTCAGGGCACCGCAAGGGAGCAGTACTTC.

This chain joins TRBV28 and TRBJ1-2; 11 positions agree with TRBD1. The trim removed 2 bases at V and 4 bases at J, leaving 15 bases unmatched. The CDR3 length is 19 residues. Germline V lookup: CDR1 MDHEN, CDR2 SYDVKM. The CDR3 nucleotides read TGTGCCAGCAGTTTAACGCCCTGGCCGGGACAGGGGGACCTCTATGGCTACACCTTC. Protein product: CASSLTPWPGQGDLYGYTF.

The chain recombines TRBV18 with TRBJ1-1; possibly TRBD1 for D (6 bases). The CDR3 covers 14 residues. The ends were cut back, 3 bases at V and 2 bases at J, with 10 bases in the middle. Germline CDR1 reads KGHSH; CDR2 reads LQKENI. Written as DNA, the CDR3 is TGTGCCAGCTCACCGATACAGGGTAACACTGAAGCTTTCTTT. Its translation: CASSPIQGNTEAFF.

The chain carries TRBV7-9 and TRBJ2-7; D is undetermined. Per germline, CDR1 SEHNR and CDR2 FQNEAQ (reference sequence). V lost 7 bases, J lost 12 bases, and 16 bases lay in between. The CDR3 has 11 residues. As DNA, the CDR3 is TGTGCCAGCACCCCGACTTCCTCCCCGTACTTC. Its translation: CASTPTSSPYF.

This chain joins TRBV28 and TRBJ2-3; D unclear. Germline V gene data show CDR1 as MDHEN and CDR2 as SYDVKM. Trimming removed 4 bases from V and 3 bases from J, with 11 bases in between. The length of the CDR3 is 14 residues. DNA for the CDR3: TGTGCCAGCAGTTCCAGGATCCGGACAGATACGCAGTATTTT. Its translation: CASSSRIRTDTQYF.

The chain carries TRBV6-1 and TRBJ2-1, with 8 bases lining up with TRBD1. This CDR3 contains 16 residues. V was clipped by 4 bases and J by 1 base; unmatched bases: 6. Germline V gene sequence: CDR1 MNHNS, CDR2 SASEGT. DNA of the CDR3: TGTGCCAGCAGTGGAAAAACAGGGGGATCCTACAATGAGCAGTTCTTC. This translates into CASSGKTGGSYNEQFF.

This rearrangement joins TRBV6-2 or TRBV6-3 to TRBJ2-1; 9 nucleotides agree with TRBD1. Germline lookup yields CDR1 MNHEY and CDR2 SVGEGT. This CDR3 contains 20 residues. The trim removed 0 bases at V and 0 bases at J, leaving 12 bases unmatched. Written as DNA, the CDR3 is TGTGCCAGCAGTTACTCGAAGACAGGGGGTACCCTCAGCTCCTACAATGAGCAGTTCTTC. Translation: CASSYSKTGGTLSSYNEQFF.